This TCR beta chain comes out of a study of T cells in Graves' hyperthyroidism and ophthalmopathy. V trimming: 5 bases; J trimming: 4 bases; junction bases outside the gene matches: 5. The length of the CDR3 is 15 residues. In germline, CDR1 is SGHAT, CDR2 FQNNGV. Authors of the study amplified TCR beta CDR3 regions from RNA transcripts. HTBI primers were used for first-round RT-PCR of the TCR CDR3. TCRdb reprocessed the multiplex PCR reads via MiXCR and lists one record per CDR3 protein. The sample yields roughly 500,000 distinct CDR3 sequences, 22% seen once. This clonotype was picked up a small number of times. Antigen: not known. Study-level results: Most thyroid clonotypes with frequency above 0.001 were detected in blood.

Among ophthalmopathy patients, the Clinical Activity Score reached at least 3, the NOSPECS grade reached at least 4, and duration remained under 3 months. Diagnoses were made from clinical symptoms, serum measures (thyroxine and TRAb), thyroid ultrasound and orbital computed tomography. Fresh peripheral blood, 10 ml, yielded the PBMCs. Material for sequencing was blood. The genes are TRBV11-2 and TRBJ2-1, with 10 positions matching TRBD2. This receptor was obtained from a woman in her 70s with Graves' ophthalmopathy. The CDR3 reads CASSRSSGRYNEQFF. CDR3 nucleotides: TGTGCCAGCAGCCGCTCTAGCGGGAGATACAATGAGCAGTTCTTC.